Below, one TCR beta chain is given with its context. This sample stems from a study of blood T cell repertoires in COVID-19. On the study more broadly: Samples taken during acute and convalescent COVID-19 were collected in the United States, Italy and Spain.

Participants were aged roughly 18 to 89 years from more than 20 US areas. Researchers sorted participants into cohorts using their self-reported clinical history. The V and J ends lost 3 bases and 2 bases respectively, with 10 bases between them. The CDR3 covers 14 residues. Per the germline V gene, CDR1 is MNHEY and CDR2 is SVGAGI. Authors' data handling: By means of reference gene primer amplification, nucleated cell counts were estimated. Only in-frame clones appear in the TCRdb table, and some are missing; sequencing was by immunoSEQ multiplex PCR. V, J and clone size were drawn from that table, and D and trimming were deduced from the DNA. The table shows 180,000 or so clones, with roughly 83% occurring only once.

The material sequenced was PBMCs or T cells enriched from blood (not recorded which). This rearrangement joins TRBV6-5 to TRBJ1-2; possibly TRBD1 for D (6 bases). The receptor comes from an older woman who had recovered from COVID-19. The CDR3, as DNA: TGTGCCAGCAGTTATAATGACAGGAACTATGGCTACACCTTC. Translated, it gives CASSYNDRNYGYTF.